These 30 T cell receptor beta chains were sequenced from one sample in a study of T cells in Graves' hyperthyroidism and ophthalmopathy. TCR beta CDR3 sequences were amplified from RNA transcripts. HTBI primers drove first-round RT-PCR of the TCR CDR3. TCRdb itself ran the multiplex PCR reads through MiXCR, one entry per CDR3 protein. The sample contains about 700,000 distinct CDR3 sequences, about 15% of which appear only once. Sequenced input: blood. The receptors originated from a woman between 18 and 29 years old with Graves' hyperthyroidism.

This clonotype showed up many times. CDR3 in amino acids: CSVPGTEAFF. CDR3 DNA: TGCAGCGTTCCGGGCACTGAAGCTTTCTTT. The chain recombines TRBV29-1 with TRBJ1-1; D gene unclear. CDR3 size: 10 residues. Per germline, CDR1 SQVTM and CDR2 ANQGSEA. V was shortened by 5 bases and J by 4 bases, with 5 bases between the two germline ends. The full variable domain, its missing parts supplied by reference TRBV29-1 and TRBJ1-1, is SAVISQKPSRDICQRGTSLTIQCQVDSQVTMMFWYRQQPGQSLTLIATANQGSEATYESGFVIDKFPISRPNLTFSTLTVSNMSPEDSSIYLCSVPGTEAFFGQGTRLTVV.

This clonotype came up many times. CDR3 DNA sequence: TGTGCCTGGAGTCATAAGGGGGTGGCTACGCAGTATTTT. Amino acids: CAWSHKGVATQYF. V is TRBV30 and J is TRBJ2-3; D is possibly TRBD1 (6 bases). Germline V gene sequence: CDR1 GTSNPN, CDR2 SVGIG (reference sequence). Trimming cost V 2 bases and J 8 bases, with 14 bases left between them. CDR3 size: 13 residues.

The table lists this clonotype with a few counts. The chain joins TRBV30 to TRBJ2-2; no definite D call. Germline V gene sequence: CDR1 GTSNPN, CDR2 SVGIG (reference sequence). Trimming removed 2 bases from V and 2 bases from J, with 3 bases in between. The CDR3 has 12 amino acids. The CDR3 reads CAWSYNTGELFF. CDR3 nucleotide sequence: TGTGCCTGGAGTTATAACACCGGGGAGCTGTTTTTT.

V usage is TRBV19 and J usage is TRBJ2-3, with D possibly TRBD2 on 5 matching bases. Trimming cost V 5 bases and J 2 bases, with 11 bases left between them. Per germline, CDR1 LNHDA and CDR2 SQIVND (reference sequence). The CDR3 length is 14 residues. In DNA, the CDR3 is TGTGCCAGTAGTTGGAGGAGCCCCACAGATACGCAGTATTTT. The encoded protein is CASSWRSPTDTQYF.

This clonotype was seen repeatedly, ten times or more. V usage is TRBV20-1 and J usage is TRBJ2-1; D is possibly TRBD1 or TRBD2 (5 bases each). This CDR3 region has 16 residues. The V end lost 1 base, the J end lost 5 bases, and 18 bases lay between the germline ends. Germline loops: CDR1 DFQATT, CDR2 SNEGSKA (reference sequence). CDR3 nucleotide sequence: TGCAGTGCTAGAGCCTCGGGAAAGACAGACCACAATGAGCAGTTCTTC. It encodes CSARASGKTDHNEQFF.

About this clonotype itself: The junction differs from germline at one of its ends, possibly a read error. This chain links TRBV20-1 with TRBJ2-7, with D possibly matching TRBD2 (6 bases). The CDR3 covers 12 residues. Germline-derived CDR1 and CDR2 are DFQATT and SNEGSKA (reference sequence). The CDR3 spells CGATSGGGKQYF. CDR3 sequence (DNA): TGCGGTGCTACTAGTGGCGGCGGGAAGCAGTACTTC.

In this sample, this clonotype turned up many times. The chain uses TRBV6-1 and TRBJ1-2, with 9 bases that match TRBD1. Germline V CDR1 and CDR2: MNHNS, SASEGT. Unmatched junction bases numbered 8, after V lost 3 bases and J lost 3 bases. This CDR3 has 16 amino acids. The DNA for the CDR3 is TGTGCCAGCAGTGATCTCGGGACAGGGTCCTACTATGGCTACACCTTC. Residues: CASSDLGTGSYYGYTF.

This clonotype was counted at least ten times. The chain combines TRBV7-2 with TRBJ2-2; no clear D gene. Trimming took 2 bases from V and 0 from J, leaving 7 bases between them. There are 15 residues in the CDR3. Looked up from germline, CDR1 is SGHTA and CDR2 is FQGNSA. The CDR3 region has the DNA TGTGCCAGCAGCTTATGGCCATCGAACACCGGGGAGCTGTTTTTT. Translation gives CASSLWPSNTGELFF.

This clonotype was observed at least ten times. Here the CDR3 DNA reads TGTGCCTGGAGACGGTATGGAGACGAGCAGTACTTC. Amino acid sequence: CAWRRYGDEQYF. The chain combines TRBV30 with TRBJ2-7; D is uncertain. Trimming pared 3 bases from V and 5 bases from J, leaving 11 bases between. This CDR3 contains 12 residues. Germline CDR1 and CDR2: GTSNPN and SVGIG (reference sequence). The variable domain in full, with the rest retrieved from reference TRBV30 and TRBJ2-7, is SQTIHQWPATLVQPVGSPLSLECTVEGTSNPNLYWYRQAAGRGLQLLFYSVGIGQISSEVPQNLSASRPQDRQFILSSKKLLLSDSGFYLCAWRRYGDEQYFGPGTRLTVT.

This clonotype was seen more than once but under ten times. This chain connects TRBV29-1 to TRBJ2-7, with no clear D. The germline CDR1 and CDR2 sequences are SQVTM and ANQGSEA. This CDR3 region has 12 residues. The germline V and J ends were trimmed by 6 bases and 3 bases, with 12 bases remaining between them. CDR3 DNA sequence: TGCAGCGTAAAAGGACCAGGCTACGAGCAGTACTTC. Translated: CSVKGPGYEQYF.

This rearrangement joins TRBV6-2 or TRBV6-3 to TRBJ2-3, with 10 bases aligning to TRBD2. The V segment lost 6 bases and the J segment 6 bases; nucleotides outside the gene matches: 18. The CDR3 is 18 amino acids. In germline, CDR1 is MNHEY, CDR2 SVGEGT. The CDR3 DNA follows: TGTGCCAGCAGCCGAGGTAGGACTAGCGGTTCATCCGGGGATACGCAGTATTTT. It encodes CASSRGRTSGSSGDTQYF.

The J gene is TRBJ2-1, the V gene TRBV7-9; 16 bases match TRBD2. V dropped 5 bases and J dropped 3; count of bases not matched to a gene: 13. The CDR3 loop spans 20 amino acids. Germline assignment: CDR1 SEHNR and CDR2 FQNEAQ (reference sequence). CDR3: CASSILSGTSGRAFYNEQFF. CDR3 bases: TGTGCCAGCAGCATACTTTCCGGGACTAGCGGGAGGGCCTTCTACAATGAGCAGTTCTTC.

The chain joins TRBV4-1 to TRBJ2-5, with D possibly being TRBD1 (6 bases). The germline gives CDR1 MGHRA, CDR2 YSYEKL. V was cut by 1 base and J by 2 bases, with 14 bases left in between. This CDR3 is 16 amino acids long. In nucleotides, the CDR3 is TGCGCCAGCAGCCAAGCCGCCGTGGACAGTCAAGAGACCCAGTACTTC. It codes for CASSQAAVDSQETQYF.

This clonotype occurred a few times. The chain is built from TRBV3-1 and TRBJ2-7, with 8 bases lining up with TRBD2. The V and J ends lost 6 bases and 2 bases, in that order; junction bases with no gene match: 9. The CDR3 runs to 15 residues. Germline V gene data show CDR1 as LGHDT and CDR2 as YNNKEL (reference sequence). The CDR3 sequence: CASSKGLASTYEQYF. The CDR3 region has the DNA TGTGCCAGCAGTAAAGGACTAGCCTCCACCTACGAGCAGTACTTC.

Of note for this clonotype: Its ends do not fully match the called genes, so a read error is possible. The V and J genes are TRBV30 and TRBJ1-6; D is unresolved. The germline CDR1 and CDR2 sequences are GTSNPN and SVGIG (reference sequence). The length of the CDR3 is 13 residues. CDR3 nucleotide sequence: TGTGCCTGGAACACGGCGGCCAATTCACCCCTCCGCTTT. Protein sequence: CAWNTAANSPLRF.

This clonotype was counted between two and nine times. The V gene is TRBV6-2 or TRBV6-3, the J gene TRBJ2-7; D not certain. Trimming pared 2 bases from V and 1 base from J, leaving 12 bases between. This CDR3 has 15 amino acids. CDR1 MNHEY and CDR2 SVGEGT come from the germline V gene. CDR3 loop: CASSYPNPGSYEQYF. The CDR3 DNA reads TGTGCCAGCAGTTACCCCAACCCAGGTTCCTACGAGCAGTACTTC.

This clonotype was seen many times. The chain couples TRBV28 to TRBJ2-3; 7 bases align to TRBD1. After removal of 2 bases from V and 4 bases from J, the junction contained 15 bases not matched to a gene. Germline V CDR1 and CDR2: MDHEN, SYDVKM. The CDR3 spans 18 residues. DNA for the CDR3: TGTGCCAGCAGTTTACGACTGAACAGGGGCCAGAGGGCAGATACGCAGTATTTT. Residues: CASSLRLNRGQRADTQYF.

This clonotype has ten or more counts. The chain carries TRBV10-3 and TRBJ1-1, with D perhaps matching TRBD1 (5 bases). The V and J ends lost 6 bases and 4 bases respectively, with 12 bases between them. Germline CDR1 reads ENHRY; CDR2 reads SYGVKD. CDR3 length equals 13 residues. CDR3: CAISPTGGTEAFF. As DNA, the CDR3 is TGTGCCATCAGCCCCACGGGGGGCACTGAAGCTTTCTTT.

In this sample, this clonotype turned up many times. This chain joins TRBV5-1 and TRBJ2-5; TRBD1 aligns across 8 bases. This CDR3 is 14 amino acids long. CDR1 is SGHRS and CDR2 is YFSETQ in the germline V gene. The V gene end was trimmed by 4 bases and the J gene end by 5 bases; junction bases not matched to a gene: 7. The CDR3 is CASSPDDRGETQYF. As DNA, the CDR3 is TGCGCCAGCAGCCCGGACGACAGGGGTGAGACCCAGTACTTC.

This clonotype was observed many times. For the CDR3, the DNA is TGCAGTGCTAGAGATCTTAGTCCAGATCTCTATGGCTACACCTTC. As protein: CSARDLSPDLYGYTF. The rearrangement joins TRBV20-1 to TRBJ1-2; D gene unclear. Deletions cut 0 bases from V and 4 bases from J, with 15 bases between. The CDR3 has 15 residues. Germline CDR1 and CDR2: DFQATT and SNEGSKA (reference sequence).

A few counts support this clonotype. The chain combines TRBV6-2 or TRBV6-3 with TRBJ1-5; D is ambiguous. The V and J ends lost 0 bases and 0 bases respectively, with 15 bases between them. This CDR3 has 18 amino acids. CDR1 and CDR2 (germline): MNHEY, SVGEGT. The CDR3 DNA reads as TGTGCCAGCAGTTACTCGATATTCCCGGGGATTAGCAATCAGCCCCAGCATTTT. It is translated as CASSYSIFPGISNQPQHF.

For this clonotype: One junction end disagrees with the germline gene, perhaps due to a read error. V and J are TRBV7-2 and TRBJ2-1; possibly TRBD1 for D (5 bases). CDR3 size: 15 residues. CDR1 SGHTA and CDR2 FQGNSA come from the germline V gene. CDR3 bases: TGTGCCAGCAGCTTAGATGGGGCTAGTATAAGTGAGCAGCTCTTC. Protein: CASSLDGASISEQLF.

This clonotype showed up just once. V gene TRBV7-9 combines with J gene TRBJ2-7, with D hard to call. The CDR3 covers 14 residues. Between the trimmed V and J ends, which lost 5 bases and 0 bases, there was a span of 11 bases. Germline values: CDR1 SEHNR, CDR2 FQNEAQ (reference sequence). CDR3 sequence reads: CASSISPSSYEQYF. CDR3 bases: TGTGCCAGCAGCATTAGCCCGAGCTCCTACGAGCAGTACTTC.

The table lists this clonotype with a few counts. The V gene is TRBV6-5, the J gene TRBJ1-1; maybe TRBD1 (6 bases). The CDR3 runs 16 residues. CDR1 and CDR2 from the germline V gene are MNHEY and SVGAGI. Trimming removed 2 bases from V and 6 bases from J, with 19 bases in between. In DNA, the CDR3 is TGTGCCAGCAGTTACGAAGTGGGGGCAGAAATCTCTGAAGCTTTCTTT. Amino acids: CASSYEVGAEISEAFF.

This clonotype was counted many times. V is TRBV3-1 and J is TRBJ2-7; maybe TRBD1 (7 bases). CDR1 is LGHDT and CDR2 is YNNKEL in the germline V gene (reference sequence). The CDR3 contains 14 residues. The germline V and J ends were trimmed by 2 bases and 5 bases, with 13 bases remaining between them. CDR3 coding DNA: TGTGCCAGCAGCCAATTCACAGGGGAGGACGAGCAGTACTTC. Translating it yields CASSQFTGEDEQYF.

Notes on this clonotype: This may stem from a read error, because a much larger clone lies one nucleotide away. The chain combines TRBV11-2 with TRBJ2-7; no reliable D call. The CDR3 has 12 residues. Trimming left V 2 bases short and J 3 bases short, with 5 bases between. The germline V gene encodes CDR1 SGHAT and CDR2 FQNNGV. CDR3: CASSLQVYEQYF. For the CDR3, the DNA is TGTGCCAGCAGCTTACAGGTCTACGAGCAGTACTTC. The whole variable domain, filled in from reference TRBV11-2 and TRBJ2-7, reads EAGVAQSPRYKIIEKRQSVAFWCNPISGHATLYWYQQILGQGPKLLIQFQNNGVVDDSQLPKDRFSAERLKGVDSTLKIQPAKLEDSAVYLCASSLQVYEQYFGPGTRLTVT.

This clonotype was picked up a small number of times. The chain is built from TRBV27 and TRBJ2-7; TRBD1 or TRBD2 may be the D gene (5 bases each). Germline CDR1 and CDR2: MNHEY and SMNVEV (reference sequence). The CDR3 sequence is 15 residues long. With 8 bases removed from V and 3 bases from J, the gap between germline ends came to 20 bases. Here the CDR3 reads CASLSWVEGNYEQYF. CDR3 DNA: TGTGCCAGCCTCTCCTGGGTTGAGGGGAACTACGAGCAGTACTTC.

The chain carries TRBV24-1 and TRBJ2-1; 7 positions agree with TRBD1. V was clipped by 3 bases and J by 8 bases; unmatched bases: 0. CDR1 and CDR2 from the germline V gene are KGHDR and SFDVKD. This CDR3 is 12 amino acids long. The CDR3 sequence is CATSDRGHEQFF. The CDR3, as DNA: TGTGCCACCAGTGATAGGGGGCATGAGCAGTTCTTC.

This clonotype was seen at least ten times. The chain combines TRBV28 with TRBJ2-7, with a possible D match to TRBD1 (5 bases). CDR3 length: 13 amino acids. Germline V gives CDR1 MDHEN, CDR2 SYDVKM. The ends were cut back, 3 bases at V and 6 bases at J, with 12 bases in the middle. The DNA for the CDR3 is TGTGCCAGCAGTTTGGGCAGGGTTGGCGAGCAGTACTTC. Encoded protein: CASSLGRVGEQYF.

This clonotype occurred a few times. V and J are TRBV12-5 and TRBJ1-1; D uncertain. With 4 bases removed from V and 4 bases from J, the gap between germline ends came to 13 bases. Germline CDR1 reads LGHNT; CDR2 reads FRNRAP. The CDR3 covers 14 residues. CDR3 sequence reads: CASGSSGVVTEAFF. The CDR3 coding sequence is TGTGCTAGTGGTTCCTCCGGAGTAGTCACTGAAGCTTTCTTT. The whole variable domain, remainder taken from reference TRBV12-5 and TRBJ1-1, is DARVTQTPRHKVTEMGQEVTMRCQPILGHNTVFWYRQTMMQGLELLAYFRNRAPLDDSGMPKDRFSAEMPDATLATLKIQPSEPRDSAVYFCASGSSGVVTEAFFGQGTRLTVV.